The clone carrying this T cell receptor (beta chain) appeared a few times. Its target is not known. Peripheral blood genomic DNA, not sorted cells or RNA, was the template. The record originates from a study of T cell repertoires in aging, cancer and after chemotherapy. A mixed TRB-A/B primer pool amplified rearranged TRB by multiplex touch-down PCR. Each CDR3 protein gets one entry after TCRdb re-called the multiplex PCR reads with MiXCR. Of 4,000 to 4,500 distinct CDR3 sequences listed, about a quarter were seen once; the top ten hold approximately 31%. Study results and limitations: Age-matched healthy donors had significantly more diverse, less clonal blood TCR repertoires than untreated cancer patients. Hematological cancer patients had lymphoid organ infiltration that may impair thymic emigration or T cell expansion.

There are 15 residues in the CDR3. V dropped 3 bases and J dropped 3 bases, with 11 bases sitting between them. The germline V gene has CDR1 MNHNS and CDR2 SASEGT. Sequencing was performed on blood. This rearrangement joins TRBV6-1 to TRBJ1-4, with unresolved D. The source of this sequence is a human donor with a blood cancer. CDR3 sequence: CASSEEEDANEKLFF. The CDR3 DNA sequence: TGTGCCAGCAGTGAGGAGGAAGATGCTAATGAAAAACTGTTTTTT.